Below are 21 T cell receptor beta chains sequenced from a single sample in a study of blood T cells in healthy people across ages. The use of a sample-barcoded 5' primer and a J-beta primer mix characterized a second PCR of roughly 6 to 11 cycles. One entry per CDR3 protein results from TCRdb running MiXCR on the 5' RACE reads. The top ten hold 23% of the sample, which has 1.5 million to 2 million distinct CDR3 sequences, more than 35% seen once. The sample taken for sequencing was blood. The receptors shown here come from a human donor in good health.

The chain carries TRBV5-1 and TRBJ1-1, with a tentative D call TRBD1 (6 bases). V was pared by 8 bases and J by 5 bases, with 16 bases between. The CDR3 has 13 residues. Germline CDR1 reads SGHRS; CDR2 reads YFSETQ. DNA of the CDR3: TGCGCCAGTCGGGGGGCCATCGGAACTGAAGCTTTCTTT. Translated: CASRGAIGTEAFF.

This clonotype was recorded at least ten times. The chain carries TRBV12-3 or TRBV12-4 and TRBJ2-7; D gene uncertain. This CDR3 has 16 residues. Deletions cut 1 base from V and 6 bases from J, with 19 bases between. The CDR3 nucleotides read TGTGCCAGCAGTTTAGAGGTTGGGGTTCGAGGATCCGAGCAGTACTTC. Translating it yields CASSLEVGVRGSEQYF.

There are a few counts of this clonotype. V and J are TRBV10-3 and TRBJ1-5; D might be TRBD1 (5 bases). The germline CDR1 and CDR2 sequences are ENHRY and SYGVKD. The CDR3 totals 15 residues. The V end lost 6 bases, the J end lost 2 bases, and 14 bases lay between the germline ends. This chain's CDR3 is CAIRGGMSGNQPQHF. The CDR3 nucleotides read TGTGCCATCAGGGGGGGGATGAGCGGCAATCAGCCCCAGCATTTT.

The V gene is TRBV7-2, the J gene TRBJ1-1; no definite D call. The CDR3 has 14 amino acids. V lost 0 bases and J 6 bases, leaving 11 bases between the germline ends. CDR1 SGHTA and CDR2 FQGNSA come from the germline V gene. CDR3: CASSLAFGLPEAFF. Here the CDR3 DNA reads TGTGCCAGCAGCTTAGCTTTCGGGCTACCTGAAGCTTTCTTT.

The J gene is TRBJ1-1, the V gene TRBV15, with D tentatively TRBD1 (5 bases). V was shortened by 2 bases and J by 2 bases, with 12 bases between the two germline ends. CDR1 LNHNV and CDR2 YYDKDF come from the germline V gene (reference sequence). The CDR3 contains 15 residues. The CDR3 sequence is CATSRFRDANTEAFF. CDR3 DNA sequence: TGTGCCACCAGCAGATTCCGGGACGCAAACACTGAAGCTTTCTTT. The complete variable domain, with remaining parts taken from reference TRBV15 and TRBJ1-1, reads DAMVIQNPRYQVTQFGKPVTLSCSQTLNHNVMYWYQQKSSQAPKLLFHYYDKDFNNEADTPDNFQSRRPNTSFCFLDIRSPGLGDTAMYLCATSRFRDANTEAFFGQGTRLTVV.

This clonotype has a handful of counts. V is TRBV28 and J is TRBJ2-1, with D perhaps matching TRBD2 (7 bases). Germline CDR1 is MDHEN and CDR2 is SYDVKM. V was trimmed by 3 bases and J by 7 bases, leaving 22 bases between them. The CDR3 loop spans 17 amino acids. The CDR3 is CASSFPSWGGAGNEQFF. The CDR3, as DNA: TGTGCCAGCAGTTTCCCCTCTTGGGGGGGGGCAGGAAATGAGCAGTTCTTC.

This chain uses TRBV6-2 or TRBV6-3 with TRBJ2-1; 10 bases are shared with TRBD2. Germline V gene sequence: CDR1 MNHEY, CDR2 SVGEGT. This CDR3 is built from 16 residues. V trimming: 2 bases; J trimming: 6 bases; junction bases outside the gene matches: 7. DNA of the CDR3: TGTGCCAGCAGTTACCTGATAGCGGGGGGCCTCAATGAGCAGTTCTTC. It codes for CASSYLIAGGLNEQFF.

This clonotype showed up many times. The chain is built from TRBV13 and TRBJ1-1, with TRBD1 matching 9 bases. The V gene end was trimmed by 0 bases and the J gene end by 5 bases; junction bases not matched to a gene: 4. This CDR3 contains 15 residues. The V gene's germline CDR1 is PRHDT and CDR2 FYEKMQ (reference sequence). CDR3 nucleotides: TGTGCCAGCAGCTTAGGCACAGGGGGCCTTACTGAAGCTTTCTTT. Protein: CASSLGTGGLTEAFF.

J is TRBJ1-2 and V is TRBV4-3; D is ambiguous. Germline CDR1 reads LGHNA; CDR2 reads YSLEER. This CDR3 has 14 amino acids. V dropped 0 bases and J dropped 4 bases, with 9 bases sitting between them. The DNA of the CDR3 is TGCGCCAGCAGCCAAGATAGGGTGCGCTATGGCTACACCTTC. This sequence encodes CASSQDRVRYGYTF.

This chain connects TRBV4-3 to TRBJ2-7, with 8 nucleotides matching TRBD2. The CDR3 loop spans 19 amino acids. J was trimmed by 3 bases and V by 0 bases; bases with no gene match: 16. CDR1 is LGHNA and CDR2 is YSLEER in the germline V gene. The CDR3 sequence: CASSQDQGSGVVFLYEQYF. CDR3 DNA: TGCGCCAGCAGCCAAGATCAGGGTAGCGGGGTCGTATTCCTCTACGAGCAGTACTTC.

The chain is built from TRBV2 and TRBJ1-5; a weak D match, TRBD1 (5 bases). The germline V gene has CDR1 SNHLY and CDR2 FYNNEI. This CDR3 is 13 amino acids long. The ends were cut back, 6 bases at V and 5 bases at J, with 11 bases in the middle. The CDR3 protein is CASSREDDQPQHF. The CDR3 DNA reads as TGTGCCAGCAGCAGGGAGGACGATCAGCCCCAGCATTTT.

This chain joins TRBV20-1 and TRBJ1-1, with D possibly matching TRBD1 (6 bases). V dropped 5 bases and J dropped 7 bases, with 20 bases sitting between them. The CDR3 spans 14 residues. Germline V gene data show CDR1 as DFQATT and CDR2 as SNEGSKA (reference sequence). The chain's CDR3 is CSAPQTGTSYEAFF. CDR3 DNA sequence: TGCAGTGCTCCTCAGACAGGTACCTCTTATGAAGCTTTCTTT.

This clonotype was picked up a small number of times. Being one base from a much bigger clone, this may be a read error. The genes are TRBV6-5 and TRBJ2-6; D gene uncertain. V shed 1 base and J shed 0 bases, with 4 bases lying between them. CDR3 length: 15 residues. The V gene's germline CDR1 is MNHEY and CDR2 SVGAGI. CDR3 residues: CASSYYRSGANVLTF. The DNA of the CDR3 is TGTGCCAGCAGTTACTACCGCTCTGGGGCCAACGTCCTGACTTTC.

This clonotype was seen only a few times. The chain is built from TRBV5-1 and TRBJ2-4, with D possibly TRBD1 on 5 matching bases. V was cut by 4 bases and J by 7 bases, with 18 bases left in between. The CDR3 spans 15 residues. Germline lookup yields CDR1 SGHRS and CDR2 YFSETQ. CDR3 coding DNA: TGCGCCAGCAGCCCCGAGTTGGGGTCAGGGAACATTCAGTACTTC. Its protein is CASSPELGSGNIQYF.

The gene calls are TRBV20-1 and TRBJ1-2; D ambiguous. The CDR3 runs to 13 residues. Germline loops: CDR1 DFQATT, CDR2 SNEGSKA (reference sequence). V lost 6 bases and J 0 bases, leaving 11 bases between the germline ends. The DNA of the CDR3 is TGCAGTGCCAATGATCCCGCTAACTATGGCTACACCTTC. This gives the protein CSANDPANYGYTF.

The chain is built from TRBV14 and TRBJ1-3, with no clear D. V was trimmed by 0 bases and J by 4 bases, leaving 7 bases between them. This CDR3 is built from 14 residues. Per germline, CDR1 SGHDN and CDR2 FVKESK. The chain's CDR3 is CASSQETTGNTIYF. DNA for the CDR3: TGTGCCAGCAGCCAAGAAACGACGGGAAACACCATATATTTT.

The V gene is TRBV12-3 or TRBV12-4, the J gene TRBJ2-5; 13 nucleotides align to TRBD2. TRBJ2-7 matches the DNA end more closely, so the J call is doubtful. CDR3 length equals 17 residues. As DNA, the CDR3 is TGTGCCAGCAGTTTAGGACTAGCGGGAGGAAAATCCTACGAGCAGTACTTC. Translated: CASSLGLAGGKSYEQYF.

To note about this clonotype: The final CDR3 position lacks the conserved phenylalanine or tryptophan, pointing to a likely read error. The chain employs TRBV29-1 and TRBJ2-1; D possibly corresponds to TRBD1 (6 bases). CDR3 size: 12 residues. CDR1 SQVTM and CDR2 ANQGSEA come from the germline V gene. V dropped 6 bases and J dropped 1 base, with 7 bases sitting between them. The CDR3 loop is CSVDRSYNEQFL. The DNA for the CDR3 is TGCAGCGTAGACAGGTCCTACAATGAGCAGTTCTTA.

This chain links TRBV2 with TRBJ2-7; D not resolved. CDR3 length: 13 amino acids. Germline CDR1 is SNHLY and CDR2 is FYNNEI. V lost 2 bases, J lost 6 bases, and 11 bases lay in between. CDR3 bases: TGTGCCAGCAGTGAATTTAGGACCTTCGAGCAGTACTTC. It codes for CASSEFRTFEQYF.

The chain recombines TRBV7-9 with TRBJ2-1; TRBD2 matches 9 bases. The germline V gene encodes CDR1 SEHNR and CDR2 FQNEAQ (reference sequence). Losses at the gene ends were 6 bases for V and 4 bases for J; bases not matched to a gene: 10. The CDR3 has 16 amino acids. Written as DNA, the CDR3 is TGTGCCAGCAGACCCCAAGCGGGGGGATCTTACAATGAGCAGTTCTTC. Translation: CASRPQAGGSYNEQFF.

This rearrangement joins TRBV5-1 to TRBJ2-1, with 9 bases matching TRBD2. V shed 4 bases and J 0 bases; nucleotides not matched to a gene: 8. Germline lookup yields CDR1 SGHRS and CDR2 YFSETQ. The CDR3 runs 17 residues. Here the CDR3 DNA reads TGCGCCAGCAGCCTGGGACTAGCCATAAGCTCCTACAATGAGCAGTTCTTC. Translation gives CASSLGLAISSYNEQFF.